What follows are 25 T cell receptor beta chains derived from one specimen sequenced in a study of T cell responses to AZD1222 COVID-19 vaccine. TCRdb's copy holds only in-frame clones and misses some; the assay was immunoSEQ multiplex PCR. The table lists 130,000 to 150,000 clones, around 83% of them singletons, with roughly 4% in the top ten. The sample here was peripheral blood, taken on day 0 of MenACWY control vaccination. These receptors were collected from an adult in good health.

The chain has TRBV11-2 and TRBJ2-7; weak D call: TRBD1 (5 bases). The CDR3 consists of 14 residues. Trimming took 0 bases from V and 0 from J, leaving 6 bases between them. Germline lookup yields CDR1 SGHAT and CDR2 FQNNGV. CDR3 protein: CASSLETASYEQYF. The CDR3 DNA reads as TGTGCCAGCAGCTTAGAGACAGCCTCCTACGAGCAGTACTTC.

This sequence joins TRBV2 and TRBJ2-7; D assignment may be TRBD1 or TRBD2 (5 bases each). The length of the CDR3 is 14 residues. The germline V gene encodes CDR1 SNHLY and CDR2 FYNNEI. Trimming took 7 bases from V and 2 from J, leaving 15 bases between them. The DNA of the CDR3 is TGTGCCAGCAATCCGGGACGGGGCACCTACGAGCAGTACTTC. It specifies CASNPGRGTYEQYF.

V usage is TRBV6-5 and J usage is TRBJ2-5; 7 bases align to TRBD1. J lost 2 bases, V lost 8 bases, and 8 bases had no gene match. The V gene's germline CDR1 is MNHEY and CDR2 SVGAGI. This CDR3 spans 14 amino acids. The CDR3 loop reads CASRTGRIQETQYF. CDR3 nucleotide sequence: TGTGCCAGCCGGACAGGACGGATACAAGAGACCCAGTACTTC.

The CDR3 loop reads CASTLTGINSPLHF. For the CDR3, the DNA is TGTGCCAGTACCTTGACAGGCATTAATTCACCCCTCCACTTT. The genes are TRBV19 and TRBJ1-6, with a tentative D call TRBD1 (6 bases). Trimming pared 7 bases from V and 6 bases from J, leaving 13 bases between. In germline, CDR1 is LNHDA, CDR2 SQIVND (reference sequence). The CDR3 has 14 residues.

This sequence joins TRBV2 and TRBJ1-5; tentatively, D is TRBD1 (6 bases). The CDR3 runs to 15 residues. Trimming pared 6 bases from V and 0 bases from J, leaving 12 bases between. CDR1 and CDR2 from the germline V gene are SNHLY and FYNNEI. The CDR3 sequence: CASSDTGNSNQPQHF. CDR3 DNA sequence: TGTGCCAGCAGCGATACAGGGAATAGCAATCAGCCCCAGCATTTT.

This chain uses TRBV3-1 (or the pseudogene TRBV3-2) with TRBJ1-1; D is ambiguous. Germline assignment: CDR1 LGHDT and CDR2 YNNKEL (reference sequence). V was clipped by 6 bases and J by 1 base, with 9 bases between them. This CDR3 spans 13 amino acids. The DNA for the CDR3 is TGTGCCAGCAGTCAGTCGTCGAACACTGAAGCTTTCTTT. As protein: CASSQSSNTEAFF.

A note on this clone: Within the sample, other DNA sequences also encode this same CDR3. The rearrangement uses TRBV28 and TRBJ1-5, with no clear D. The V gene lost 5 bases and the J gene lost 3 bases, with 2 bases spanning the gap. Germline assignment: CDR1 MDHEN and CDR2 SYDVKM. CDR3 size: 11 residues. As DNA, the CDR3 is TGTGCCAGCAGTCTCAATCAGCCCCAGCATTTT. The encoded protein is CASSLNQPQHF.

Comments on this clone: Relative to the germline gene, one junction end is altered; a read error may explain this. V and J are TRBV7-9 and TRBJ2-1, with D unresolved. CDR3 length equals 12 residues. Germline loops: CDR1 SEHNR, CDR2 FQNEAQ (reference sequence). The CDR3, as DNA: TGTGCCAGCAGCTTAGGAACCCTTCCAGAGCTCTTC. Residues: CASSLGTLPELF.

The chain employs TRBV18 and TRBJ1-2; TRBD1 matches at 9 bases. The CDR3 covers 15 residues. Germline trimming cut 3 bases from V and 7 bases from J; bases unmatched to any gene: 9. Germline CDR1 is KGHSH and CDR2 is LQKENI. The CDR3 nucleotides are TGTGCCAGCTCACCCGTCCGGGACAGGGATGGTGGCTACACCTTC. Translation: CASSPVRDRDGGYTF.

On this clone itself: The germline gene is not matched at one end of the junction; a read error may be the cause. V and J are TRBV7-8 and TRBJ1-2; D gene ambiguous. The CDR3 sequence is 11 residues long. Germline assignment: CDR1 SGHVS and CDR2 FQNEAQ. This CDR3 reads CASSLAEKKAF. The CDR3 DNA sequence: TGTGCCAGCAGCTTAGCGGAAAAAAAGGCCTTC.

The chain employs TRBV7-9 and TRBJ2-1; TRBD2 matches 10 bases. Germline lookup yields CDR1 SEHNR and CDR2 FQNEAQ (reference sequence). This CDR3 has 14 residues. Trimming at V came to 5 bases and at J to 9 bases, leaving 7 bases not matched to a gene. The CDR3: CASSVSGGALEQFF. CDR3 nucleotide sequence: TGTGCCAGCAGCGTAAGCGGGGGGGCCCTTGAGCAGTTCTTC.

This chain connects TRBV10-2 to TRBJ2-7; D gene unclear. The length of the CDR3 is 15 residues. The V and J ends lost 4 bases and 0 bases respectively, with 13 bases between them. CDR1 WSHSY and CDR2 SAAADI come from the germline V gene. The chain's CDR3 is CASSVGPSVSYEQYV. In DNA, the CDR3 is TGCGCCAGCAGTGTAGGCCCCTCGGTCTCCTACGAGCAGTACGTC.

The genes are TRBV4-1 and TRBJ2-7; D perhaps matches TRBD2 (5 bases). In germline, CDR1 is MGHRA, CDR2 YSYEKL. CDR3 length equals 15 residues. V lost 5 bases, J lost 7 bases, and 21 bases lay in between. The CDR3 DNA reads TGCGCCAGCAGCTACCCAGGACTTGGGAATTCTGAGCAGTACTTC. It codes for CASSYPGLGNSEQYF.

This clone showed up just a few times. CDR3 DNA: TGTGCCAGCAGCTTGTTCGGCAGGGGACTCCCTCGGACAGATACGCAGTATTTT. Protein: CASSLFGRGLPRTDTQYF. This chain links TRBV5-8 with TRBJ2-3; the D call may be TRBD1 or TRBD2 (6 bases each). The CDR3 consists of 18 residues. Germline V CDR1 and CDR2: SGHTS, YDEGEE. V was trimmed by 1 base and J by 3 bases, leaving 21 bases between them. Based on the CDR3 plus reference TRBV5-8 and TRBJ2-3, the full variable domain is EAGVTQSPTHLIKTRGQQATLRCSPISGHTSVYWYQQALGLGLQFLLWYDEGEERNRGNFPPRFSGRQFPNYSSELNVNALELEDSALYLCASSLFGRGLPRTDTQYFGPGTRLTVL.

The chain employs TRBV18 and TRBJ1-2, with 9 positions matching TRBD1. With 6 bases clipped from V and 6 bases from J, the junction kept 8 bases outside the gene matches. In germline, CDR1 is KGHSH, CDR2 LQKENI. The CDR3 is 14 amino acids. The CDR3 DNA follows: TGTGCCAGCTCTTCCGGGACAGGGACCAATGGCTACACCTTC. The encoded protein is CASSSGTGTNGYTF.

The CDR3 loop is CASHSVLNTEAFF. The CDR3 DNA reads as TGTGCCAGCCACTCGGTCCTGAACACTGAAGCTTTCTTT. The chain combines TRBV2 with TRBJ1-1; D remains unclear. Per the germline V gene, CDR1 is SNHLY and CDR2 is FYNNEI. The CDR3 has 13 residues. The V gene lost 8 bases and the J gene lost 0 bases, with 10 bases spanning the gap.

The chain couples TRBV5-6 to TRBJ2-5; 9 bases align to TRBD2. The germline V gene encodes CDR1 SGHDT and CDR2 YYEEEE. The CDR3 is 15 amino acids. Losses at the gene ends were 2 bases for V and 7 bases for J; bases not matched to a gene: 9. The CDR3 nucleotides are TGTGCCAGCAGCTTAAGCGGGGGGCGCGGGGGGACCCAGTACTTC. Encoded protein: CASSLSGGRGGTQYF.

The genes are TRBV2 and TRBJ2-3, with D possibly being TRBD2 (5 bases). The CDR3 length is 14 residues. Trimming removed 6 bases from V and 6 bases from J, with 16 bases in between. Per the germline V gene, CDR1 is SNHLY and CDR2 is FYNNEI. In nucleotides, the CDR3 is TGTGCCAGCAGGAGGACTCCCCTTTGGGATACGCAGTATTTT. Translated, it gives CASRRTPLWDTQYF. Using reference TRBV2 and TRBJ2-3 for the parts outside the CDR3, the full variable domain is EPEVTQTPSHQVTQMGQEVILRCVPISNHLYFYWYRQILGQKVEFLVSFYNNEISEKSEIFDDQFSVERPDGSNFTLKIRSTKLEDSAMYFCASRRTPLWDTQYFGPGTRLTVL.

The chain carries TRBV30 and TRBJ2-5; unclear D gene. The CDR3 runs to 14 residues. CDR1 and CDR2 (germline): GTSNPN, SVGIG (reference sequence). Trimming left V 0 bases short and J 3 bases short, with 11 bases between. The DNA for the CDR3 is TGTGCCTGGAGTGTCCCCCCGCAGAAAGAGACCCAGTACTTC. It specifies CAWSVPPQKETQYF. Looking up the rest from reference TRBV30 and TRBJ2-5 gives the full variable domain: SQTIHQWPATLVQPVGSPLSLECTVEGTSNPNLYWYRQAAGRGLQLLFYSVGIGQISSEVPQNLSASRPQDRQFILSSKKLLLSDSGFYLCAWSVPPQKETQYFGPGTRLLVL.

V usage is TRBV7-6 and J usage is TRBJ2-3, with 7 bases fitting TRBD2. CDR1 is SGHVS, CDR2 FNYEAQ, per germline. This CDR3 is 12 amino acids long. The ends lost 5 bases at V and 4 bases at J; junction bases unmatched: 0. The CDR3 region is CASSGLADTQYF. The CDR3 bases are TGTGCCAGCAGCGGACTAGCAGATACGCAGTATTTT.

The chain carries TRBV7-3 and TRBJ2-3, with 11 bases that match TRBD2. CDR1 is SGHTA and CDR2 is FQGTGA in the germline V gene. Germline trimming cut 5 bases from V and 2 bases from J; bases unmatched to any gene: 3. The CDR3 loop spans 15 amino acids. The CDR3 region is CASSLTSGVTDTQYF. In DNA form, the CDR3 reads TGTGCCAGCAGCCTGACTAGCGGGGTCACAGATACGCAGTATTTT.

The chain combines TRBV28 with TRBJ1-3; D unclear. CDR3 size: 17 residues. The V and J ends lost 6 bases and 0 bases respectively, with 18 bases between them. CDR1 MDHEN and CDR2 SYDVKM come from the germline V gene. CDR3 nucleotides: TGTGCCAGCAGCCCCCCCTTGTCTGCGCTCTCTGGAAACACCATATATTTT. It encodes CASSPPLSALSGNTIYF.

The rearrangement joins TRBV5-1 to TRBJ1-2, with a weak D call TRBD1 (5 bases). Trimming stripped 0 bases from V and 4 bases from J, with 13 bases between. CDR1 is SGHRS, CDR2 YFSETQ, per germline. The CDR3 is 15 amino acids. The DNA for the CDR3 is TGCGCCAGCAGCTTGGGGGAGAAGGGGCCCTATGGCTACACCTTC. It specifies CASSLGEKGPYGYTF.

J is TRBJ2-3 and V is TRBV5-5, with 8 bases lining up with TRBD1. Trimming took 4 bases from V and 2 from J; bases not matched to a gene: 12. The V gene's germline CDR1 is SGHKS and CDR2 YYEKEE (reference sequence). CDR3 length equals 17 residues. The CDR3 region has the DNA TGTGCCAGCAGCAGAAACCCTACAGGGGGATACACAGATACGCAGTATTTT. Protein sequence: CASSRNPTGGYTDTQYF.

The CDR3 loop is CASSSHVGYTF. In nucleotides, the CDR3 is TGTGCCAGCAGCTCCCATGTTGGCTACACCTTC. The chain carries TRBV7-2 and TRBJ1-2, with D unresolved. CDR3 size: 11 residues. V lost 4 bases and J 7 bases, leaving 7 bases between the germline ends. Germline CDR1 and CDR2: SGHTA and FQGNSA. The variable domain in full, with the rest retrieved from reference TRBV7-2 and TRBJ1-2, is GAGVSQSPSNKVTEKGKDVELRCDPISGHTALYWYRQSLGQGLEFLIYFQGNSAPDKSGLPSDRFSAERTGGSVSTLTIQRTQQEDSAVYLCASSSHVGYTFGSGTRLTVV.